This T cell receptor beta chain was sequenced in a study of T cells after yellow fever vaccination. Looking at the study overall: Fractions of low cell number were prepared using SMART-Seq v4 Ultra Low Input. Study-wide results and caveats: A large majority of primary-vaccination clones showed up again after the booster (96% CD4, around 88% CD8).

This clonotype was detected many times. As yet, its antigen is unknown. Germline assignment: CDR1 SGHRS and CDR2 YFSETQ. This CDR3 comprises 13 residues. Trimming removed 4 bases from V and 3 bases from J, with 11 bases in between. One entry per CDR3 protein, called by TCRdb with MiXCR from the 5' RACE reads. The table has more than 110,000 distinct CDR3 sequences, 5% to 7.5% seen once. The input for sequencing was CD4+ T cells sorted from PBMCs, taken 10 days after the yellow fever booster vaccination. This TCR came from a man aged 25-45 years who received the YFV17D yellow fever vaccine. The chain carries TRBV5-1 and TRBJ2-7; no reliable D call. DNA of the CDR3: TGCGCCAGCAGCGCTGGACCTAGCTACGAGCAGTACTTC. This sequence encodes CASSAGPSYEQYF. The whole variable domain, remainder taken from reference TRBV5-1 and TRBJ2-7, is KAGVTQTPRYLIKTRGQQVTLSCSPISGHRSVSWYQQTPGQGLQFLFEYFSETQRNKGNFPGRFSGRQFSNSRSEMNVSTLELGDSALYLCASSAGPSYEQYFGPGTRLTVT.